Each of the 7 T cell receptor beta chains below was sequenced from the same sample in a study of cytomegalovirus exposure and HLA in healthy donors. This PCR relied on a set of 60 Vbeta primers and 13 Jbeta primers. Sequencing used immunoSEQ multiplex PCR; TCRdb keeps in-frame clones, though not all of them. This repertoire comprises 20,000 to 25,000 clones; its ten largest clones make up roughly 18%. The specimen sequenced was PBMCs. The receptors were sampled from a male donor in good health and CMV-seropositive.

The J gene is TRBJ2-7, the V gene TRBV6-1, with D maybe TRBD1 (6 bases). Trimming removed 4 bases from V and 0 bases from J, with 10 bases in between. The CDR3 is 14 residues long. Germline CDR1 reads MNHNS; CDR2 reads SASEGT. For the CDR3, the DNA is TGTGCCAGCAGTGGAAGGGGGAGCTCCTACGAGCAGTACTTC. This sequence encodes CASSGRGSSYEQYF.

The V and J genes are TRBV28 and TRBJ2-7; 9 bases map to TRBD1. Germline CDR1 and CDR2: MDHEN and SYDVKM. The V and J ends lost 6 bases and 3 bases, in that order; junction bases with no gene match: 9. The CDR3 sequence is 15 residues long. The CDR3 DNA sequence: TGTGCCAGCAGGGACGGACAGGGGAGTTTCTACGAGCAGTACTTC. This translates into CASRDGQGSFYEQYF.

The V gene is TRBV19, the J gene TRBJ1-1; TRBD1 might be the D (6 bases). The V and J ends lost 5 bases and 4 bases respectively, with 11 bases between them. There are 13 residues in the CDR3. Germline CDR1 LNHDA, CDR2 SQIVND (reference sequence). The CDR3 is CASSLGHVTEAFF. CDR3 nucleotides: TGTGCCAGTAGTTTGGGACACGTCACTGAAGCTTTCTTT.

The V gene is TRBV7-2, the J gene TRBJ2-7; D might be TRBD1 (5 bases). Trimming left V 5 bases short and J 3 bases short, with 14 bases between. The CDR3 is 14 residues long. Germline values: CDR1 SGHTA, CDR2 FQGNSA. The chain's CDR3 is CASSPRQTDYEQYF. DNA of the CDR3: TGTGCCAGCAGCCCGAGACAGACAGACTACGAGCAGTACTTC.

J is TRBJ2-4 and V is TRBV29-1, with D tentatively TRBD2 (5 bases). V was trimmed by 5 bases and J by 5 bases, leaving 7 bases between them. Germline CDR1 reads SQVTM; CDR2 reads ANQGSEA. The CDR3 is 11 amino acids. The chain's CDR3 is CSVRAENIQYF. The CDR3 DNA follows: TGCAGCGTTCGAGCGGAAAACATTCAGTACTTC.

The rearrangement uses TRBV30 and TRBJ2-1; 13 bases line up with TRBD2. This CDR3 spans 13 amino acids. The V gene's germline CDR1 is GTSNPN and CDR2 SVGIG (reference sequence). The junction had 3 bases not matched to a gene; V was cut back by 3 bases and J by 10 bases. In DNA form, the CDR3 reads TGTGCCTGGAGGGGACTAGCGGGGAGGGAGCAGTTCTTC. Translated, it gives CAWRGLAGREQFF.

This sequence joins TRBV6-6 and TRBJ1-1; D remains ambiguous. The CDR3 runs 12 residues. The V and J ends lost 7 bases and 5 bases respectively, with 11 bases between them. Germline loops: CDR1 MNHNY, CDR2 SVGAGI (reference sequence). The CDR3 reads CASKNVETEAFF. The DNA of the CDR3 is TGTGCCAGCAAAAACGTGGAGACTGAAGCTTTCTTT.